The 15 T cell receptor beta chains below come from one sample, sequenced in a study of T cell repertoires in ileal Crohn's disease. Sequenced by immunoSEQ multiplex PCR; TCRdb stores in-frame clones only, minus some. The table has around 15,000 clones, about 78% seen once; the top ten hold about 4%. As for time point: inflamed ileum from the surgical specimen. The specimen was ileal tissue. These receptors came from an adult with Crohn's disease.

The CDR3 loop is CASSPSRGNTEAFF. Here the CDR3 DNA reads TGTGCCAGCAGCCCTAGTAGAGGGAACACTGAAGCTTTCTTT. The chain joins TRBV7-6 to TRBJ1-1, with D unclear. The germline CDR1 and CDR2 sequences are SGHVS and FNYEAQ. This CDR3 comprises 14 residues. V was shortened by 5 bases and J by 1 base, with 11 bases between the two germline ends.

The gene calls are TRBV13 and TRBJ2-7, with 15 positions matching TRBD2. Germline trimming cut 5 bases from V and 6 bases from J; bases unmatched to any gene: 8. CDR3 size: 16 residues. The germline V gene has CDR1 PRHDT and CDR2 FYEKMQ (reference sequence). CDR3 sequence (DNA): TGTGCCAGCAGCATGGGACTAGCGGGGGGTAAAGGCGAGCAGTACTTC. This gives the protein CASSMGLAGGKGEQYF.

The V gene is TRBV20-1, the J gene TRBJ2-5; D not certain. Germline V gives CDR1 DFQATT, CDR2 SNEGSKA (reference sequence). Deletions cut 2 bases from V and 9 bases from J, with 10 bases between. The CDR3 consists of 11 residues. The CDR3 is CSARTDIPQYF. For the CDR3, the DNA is TGCAGTGCTAGAACCGACATTCCCCAGTACTTC.

The rearrangement joins TRBV27 to TRBJ2-1; TRBD1 aligns across 9 bases. CDR1 and CDR2 (germline): MNHEY, SMNVEV (reference sequence). This CDR3 has 15 amino acids. The trim removed 6 bases at V and 4 bases at J, leaving 7 bases unmatched. The CDR3 is CASRPWTGVYNEQFF. The CDR3 DNA is TGTGCCAGCAGGCCATGGACAGGGGTATACAATGAGCAGTTCTTC.

The V call is TRBV5-4, the J call TRBJ1-1; D ambiguous. Looked up from germline, CDR1 is SGHNT and CDR2 is YYREEE (reference sequence). This CDR3 comprises 14 residues. The V end lost 4 bases, the J end lost 1 base, and 11 bases lay between the germline ends. The CDR3 DNA is TGTGCCAGCAGCCCTCGGGGAACGAACACTGAAGCTTTCTTT. Translated: CASSPRGTNTEAFF.

The chain uses TRBV5-1 and TRBJ1-1; 8 nucleotides line up with TRBD1. The CDR3 runs to 15 residues. V dropped 6 bases and J dropped 2; count of bases not matched to a gene: 9. Germline V lookup: CDR1 SGHRS, CDR2 YFSETQ. This CDR3 reads CASTFQGAFNTEAFF. The CDR3 DNA sequence: TGCGCCAGCACCTTTCAGGGGGCCTTTAACACTGAAGCTTTCTTT.

This rearrangement joins TRBV19 to TRBJ1-2; tentatively, D is TRBD1 (6 bases). V shed 6 bases and J shed 4 bases, with 27 bases lying between them. Per the germline V gene, CDR1 is LNHDA and CDR2 is SQIVND (reference sequence). This CDR3 region has 18 residues. CDR3 protein: CASSNTLNHRASGYGYTF. CDR3 nucleotides: TGTGCCAGTAGCAACACCCTAAACCACAGGGCATCCGGCTATGGCTACACCTTC.

CDR3 sequence reads: CASLKGAPTDTQYF. CDR3 nucleotides: TGTGCCAGCTTGAAGGGGGCTCCCACAGATACGCAGTATTTT. The chain recombines TRBV28 with TRBJ2-3, with 7 bases identical to TRBD1. The ends lost 8 bases at V and 2 bases at J; junction bases unmatched: 7. This CDR3 region has 14 residues. Germline CDR1 reads MDHEN; CDR2 reads SYDVKM.

This rearrangement joins TRBV11-2 to TRBJ2-1, with 8 bases fitting TRBD1. This CDR3 is 15 amino acids long. V dropped 5 bases and J dropped 5; count of bases not matched to a gene: 8. Germline CDR1 is SGHAT and CDR2 is FQNNGV. In nucleotides, the CDR3 is TGTGCCAGCAGCAGAACCGGGACAGGTAACAATGAGCAGTTCTTC. Translated, it gives CASSRTGTGNNEQFF.

By sample share, this clone is medium-sized. The chain employs TRBV4-1 and TRBJ2-2, with 7 bases fitting TRBD2. The CDR3 spans 16 residues. With 0 bases clipped from V and 6 bases from J, the junction kept 7 bases outside the gene matches. Germline V gene lookup returns CDR1 MGHRA and CDR2 YSYEKL. The CDR3 nucleotides are TGCGCCAGCAGCCAAGAATCCGGGGGGATGGCCGGGGAGCTGTTTTTT. This sequence encodes CASSQESGGMAGELFF.

The chain links TRBV5-1 to TRBJ2-7; D perhaps matches TRBD2 (5 bases). The CDR3 is made up of 14 amino acids. Trimming cost V 4 bases and J 3 bases, with 14 bases left between them. Germline V gene data show CDR1 as SGHRS and CDR2 as YFSETQ. CDR3 residues: CASSLGPGDYEQYF. The CDR3, as DNA: TGCGCCAGCAGCCTGGGCCCCGGGGACTACGAGCAGTACTTC.

The rearrangement uses TRBV6-1 and TRBJ2-2; D gene unclear. The V gene lost 2 bases and the J gene lost 4 bases, with 5 bases spanning the gap. Germline V gene sequence: CDR1 MNHNS, CDR2 SASEGT. The CDR3 runs to 13 residues. CDR3 in DNA: TGTGCCAGCAGTGAATACAGCACCGGGGAGCTGTTTTTT. It specifies CASSEYSTGELFF.

The chain carries TRBV4-3 and TRBJ1-3, with D hard to call. Trimming removed 5 bases at V and 0 bases at J, with 8 bases between. Germline CDR1 LGHNA, CDR2 YSLEER. This CDR3 spans 14 amino acids. CDR3 in DNA: TGCGCCAGCAGCAGCGGTTCCTCTGGAAACACCATATATTTT. Its protein is CASSSGSSGNTIYF.

This clone is medium-sized in the sample. The genes are TRBV6-5 and TRBJ1-2; TRBD1 matches 7 bases. The CDR3 is 15 amino acids. Germline V gives CDR1 MNHEY, CDR2 SVGAGI. Trimming took 8 bases from V and 2 from J; bases not matched to a gene: 11. The DNA for the CDR3 is TGTGCCAGCGGGGGTCCGGGACAGAAGAACTATGGCTACACCTTC. This translates into CASGGPGQKNYGYTF.

In its sample, this clone is large. The chain uses TRBV4-3 and TRBJ2-1; weak D call: TRBD2 (5 bases). This CDR3 contains 11 residues. Germline V gives CDR1 LGHNA, CDR2 YSLEER. The germline V and J ends were trimmed by 7 bases and 10 bases, with 11 bases remaining between them. CDR3 sequence (DNA): TGCGCCAGCACCGACGGGGAGGAGCAGTTCTTC. It codes for CASTDGEEQFF.